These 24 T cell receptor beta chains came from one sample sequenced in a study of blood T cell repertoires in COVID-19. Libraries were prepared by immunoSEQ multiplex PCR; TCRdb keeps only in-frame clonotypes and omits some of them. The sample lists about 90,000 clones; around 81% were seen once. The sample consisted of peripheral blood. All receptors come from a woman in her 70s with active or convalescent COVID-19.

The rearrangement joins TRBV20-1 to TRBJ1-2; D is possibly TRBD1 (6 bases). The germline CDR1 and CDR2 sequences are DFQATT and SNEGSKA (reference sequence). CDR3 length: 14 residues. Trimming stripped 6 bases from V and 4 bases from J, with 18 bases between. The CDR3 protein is CSASPRTGIYGYTF. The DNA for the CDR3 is TGCAGTGCAAGTCCGCGAACAGGGATCTATGGCTACACCTTC.

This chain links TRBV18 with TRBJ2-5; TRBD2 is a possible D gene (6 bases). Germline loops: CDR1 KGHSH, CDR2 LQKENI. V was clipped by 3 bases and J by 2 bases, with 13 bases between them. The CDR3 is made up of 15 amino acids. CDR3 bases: TGTGCCAGCTCACCGACGGGGGACCGACAAGAGACCCAGTACTTC. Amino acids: CASSPTGDRQETQYF.

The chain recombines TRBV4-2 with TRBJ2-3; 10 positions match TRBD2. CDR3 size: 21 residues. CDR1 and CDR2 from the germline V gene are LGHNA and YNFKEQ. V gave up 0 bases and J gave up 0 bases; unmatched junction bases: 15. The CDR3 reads CASSQERGWLAGVPSTDTQYF. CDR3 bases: TGTGCCAGCAGCCAAGAAAGGGGGTGGCTAGCGGGGGTTCCTAGCACAGATACGCAGTATTTT.

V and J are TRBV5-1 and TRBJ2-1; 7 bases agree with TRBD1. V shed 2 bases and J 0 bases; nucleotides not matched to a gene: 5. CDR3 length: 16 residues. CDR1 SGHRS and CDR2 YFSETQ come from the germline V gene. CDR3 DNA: TGCGCCAGCAGCTTCCAGGGGGTAAGCTCCTACAATGAGCAGTTCTTC. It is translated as CASSFQGVSSYNEQFF. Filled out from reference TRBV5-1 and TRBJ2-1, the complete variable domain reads KAGVTQTPRYLIKTRGQQVTLSCSPISGHRSVSWYQQTPGQGLQFLFEYFSETQRNKGNFPGRFSGRQFSNSRSEMNVSTLELGDSALYLCASSFQGVSSYNEQFFGPGTRLTVL.

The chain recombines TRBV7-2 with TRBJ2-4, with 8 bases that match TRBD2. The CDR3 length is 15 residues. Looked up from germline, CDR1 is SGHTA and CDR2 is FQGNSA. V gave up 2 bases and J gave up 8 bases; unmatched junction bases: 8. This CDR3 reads CASSLNGGDWDIQYF. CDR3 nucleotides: TGTGCCAGCAGCTTAAACGGGGGGGATTGGGACATTCAGTACTTC.

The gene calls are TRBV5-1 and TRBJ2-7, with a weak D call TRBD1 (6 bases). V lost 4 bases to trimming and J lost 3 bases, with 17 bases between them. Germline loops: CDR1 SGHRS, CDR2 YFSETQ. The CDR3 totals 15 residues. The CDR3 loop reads CASSEGHRDIYEQYF. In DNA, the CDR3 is TGCGCCAGCAGCGAGGGGCACCGGGACATCTACGAGCAGTACTTC.

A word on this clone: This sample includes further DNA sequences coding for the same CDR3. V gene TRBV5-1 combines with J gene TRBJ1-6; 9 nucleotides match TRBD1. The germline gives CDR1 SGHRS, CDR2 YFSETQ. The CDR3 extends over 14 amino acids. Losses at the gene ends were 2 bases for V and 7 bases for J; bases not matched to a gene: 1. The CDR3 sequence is CASSFGTGNSPLHF. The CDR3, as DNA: TGCGCCAGCAGCTTCGGGACAGGGAATTCACCCCTCCACTTT. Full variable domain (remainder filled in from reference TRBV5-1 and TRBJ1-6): KAGVTQTPRYLIKTRGQQVTLSCSPISGHRSVSWYQQTPGQGLQFLFEYFSETQRNKGNFPGRFSGRQFSNSRSEMNVSTLELGDSALYLCASSFGTGNSPLHFGNGTRLTVT.

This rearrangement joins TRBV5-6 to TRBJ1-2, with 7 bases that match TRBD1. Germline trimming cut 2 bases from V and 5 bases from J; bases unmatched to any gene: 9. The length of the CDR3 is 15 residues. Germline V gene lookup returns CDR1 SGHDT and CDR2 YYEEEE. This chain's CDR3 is CASSLGETGQYGYTF. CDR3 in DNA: TGTGCCAGCAGCTTAGGGGAGACAGGGCAATATGGCTACACCTTC.

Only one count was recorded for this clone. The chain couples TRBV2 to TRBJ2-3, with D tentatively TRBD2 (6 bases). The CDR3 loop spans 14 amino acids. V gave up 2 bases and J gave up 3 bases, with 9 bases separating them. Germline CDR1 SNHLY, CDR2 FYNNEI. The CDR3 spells CASSESGGTDTQYF. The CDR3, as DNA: TGTGCCAGCAGTGAATCCGGAGGGACAGATACGCAGTATTTT.

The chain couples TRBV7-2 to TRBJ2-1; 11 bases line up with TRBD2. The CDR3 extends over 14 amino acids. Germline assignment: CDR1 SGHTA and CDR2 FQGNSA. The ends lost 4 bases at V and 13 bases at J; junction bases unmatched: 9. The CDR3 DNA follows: TGTGCCAGCAGCTCCAGTTTGACTAGCGGGGTACAGTTCTTC. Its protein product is CASSSSLTSGVQFF.

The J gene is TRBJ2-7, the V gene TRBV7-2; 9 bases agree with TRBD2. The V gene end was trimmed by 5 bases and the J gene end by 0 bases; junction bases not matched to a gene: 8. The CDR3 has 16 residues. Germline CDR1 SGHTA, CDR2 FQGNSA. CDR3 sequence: CASSRGVRGGSYEQYF. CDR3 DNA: TGTGCCAGCAGCCGCGGGGTGCGGGGGGGCTCCTACGAGCAGTACTTC. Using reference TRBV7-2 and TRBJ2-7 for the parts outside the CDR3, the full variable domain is GAGVSQSPSNKVTEKGKDVELRCDPISGHTALYWYRQSLGQGLEFLIYFQGNSAPDKSGLPSDRFSAERTGGSVSTLTIQRTQQEDSAVYLCASSRGVRGGSYEQYFGPGTRLTVT.

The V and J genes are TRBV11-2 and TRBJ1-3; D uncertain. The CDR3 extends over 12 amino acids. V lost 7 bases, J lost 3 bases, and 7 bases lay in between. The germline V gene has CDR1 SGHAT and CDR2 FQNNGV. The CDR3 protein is CASTIHGNTIYF. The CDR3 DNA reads TGTGCCAGCACCATCCATGGAAACACCATATATTTT.

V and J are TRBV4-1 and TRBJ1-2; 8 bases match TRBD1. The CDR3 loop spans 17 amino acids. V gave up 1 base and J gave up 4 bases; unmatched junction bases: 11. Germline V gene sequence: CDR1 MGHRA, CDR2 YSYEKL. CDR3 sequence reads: CASSQVYQGANIYGYTF. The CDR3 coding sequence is TGCGCCAGCAGCCAAGTATATCAGGGGGCGAATATCTATGGCTACACCTTC.

CDR3 region: CAISDGTGRSGTEAFF. Here the CDR3 DNA reads TGTGCCATCAGTGATGGGACAGGGAGGTCGGGTACTGAAGCTTTCTTT. This rearrangement joins TRBV10-3 to TRBJ1-1; 9 positions match TRBD1. This CDR3 is built from 16 residues. Germline CDR1 and CDR2: ENHRY and SYGVKD. V was clipped by 3 bases and J by 5 bases; unmatched bases: 10.

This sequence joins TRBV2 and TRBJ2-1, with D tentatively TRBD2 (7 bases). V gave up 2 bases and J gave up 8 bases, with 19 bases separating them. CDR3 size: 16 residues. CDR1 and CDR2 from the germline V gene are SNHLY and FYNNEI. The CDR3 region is CASSELRTGGDYEQFF. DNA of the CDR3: TGTGCCAGCAGTGAACTCAGGACGGGGGGCGACTATGAGCAGTTCTTC.

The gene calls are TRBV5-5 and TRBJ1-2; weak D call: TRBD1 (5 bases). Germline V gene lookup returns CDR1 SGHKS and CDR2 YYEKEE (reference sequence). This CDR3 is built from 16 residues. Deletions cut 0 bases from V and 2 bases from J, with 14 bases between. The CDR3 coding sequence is TGTGCCAGCAGCTTGGCCGTTAGGGGCCTAAACTATGGCTACACCTTC. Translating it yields CASSLAVRGLNYGYTF.

CDR3 sequence reads: CASSPDQGNTIYF. Here the CDR3 DNA reads TGTGCCAGCTCACCAGATCAGGGAAACACCATATATTTT. The chain couples TRBV18 to TRBJ1-3, with unresolved D. Germline V gene sequence: CDR1 KGHSH, CDR2 LQKENI. The length of the CDR3 is 13 residues. V was trimmed by 2 bases and J by 4 bases, leaving 6 bases between them.

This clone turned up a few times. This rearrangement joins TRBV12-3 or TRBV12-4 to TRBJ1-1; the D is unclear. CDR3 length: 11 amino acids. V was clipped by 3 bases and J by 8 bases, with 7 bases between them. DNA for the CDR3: TGTGCCAGCAGTTTGTTGCAGGAAGCTTTCTTT. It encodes CASSLLQEAFF.

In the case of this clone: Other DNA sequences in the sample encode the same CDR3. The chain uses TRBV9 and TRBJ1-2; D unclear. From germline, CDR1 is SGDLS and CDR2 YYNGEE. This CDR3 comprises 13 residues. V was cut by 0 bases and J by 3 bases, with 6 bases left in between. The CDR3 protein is CASSVGGDYGYTF. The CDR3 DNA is TGTGCCAGCAGCGTAGGAGGTGACTATGGCTACACCTTC. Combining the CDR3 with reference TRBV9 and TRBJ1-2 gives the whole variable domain DSGVTQTPKHLITATGQRVTLRCSPRSGDLSVYWYQQSLDQGLQFLIQYYNGEERAKGNILERFSAQQFPDLHSELNLSSLELGDSALYFCASSVGGDYGYTFGSGTRLTVV.

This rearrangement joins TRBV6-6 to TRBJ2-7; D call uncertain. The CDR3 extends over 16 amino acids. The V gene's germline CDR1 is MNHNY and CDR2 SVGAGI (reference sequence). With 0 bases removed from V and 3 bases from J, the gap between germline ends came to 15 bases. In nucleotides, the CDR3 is TGTGCCAGCAGTTACTCGAACTCACCCTTTAACTACGAGCAGTACTTC. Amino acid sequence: CASSYSNSPFNYEQYF.

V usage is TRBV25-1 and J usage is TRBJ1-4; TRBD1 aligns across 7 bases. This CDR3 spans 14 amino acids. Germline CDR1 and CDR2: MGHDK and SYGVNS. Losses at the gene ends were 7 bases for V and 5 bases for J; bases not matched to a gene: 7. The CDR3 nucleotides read TGTGCCAGCACCCGACAGGGAAGGAATGAAAAACTGTTTTTT. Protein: CASTRQGRNEKLFF.

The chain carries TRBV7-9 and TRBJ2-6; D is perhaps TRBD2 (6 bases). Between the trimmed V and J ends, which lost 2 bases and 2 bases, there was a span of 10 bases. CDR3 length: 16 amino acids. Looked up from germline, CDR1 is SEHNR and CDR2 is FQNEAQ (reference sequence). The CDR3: CASSLWGEAGANVLTF. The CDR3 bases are TGTGCCAGCAGCTTATGGGGGGAGGCTGGGGCCAACGTCCTGACTTTC.

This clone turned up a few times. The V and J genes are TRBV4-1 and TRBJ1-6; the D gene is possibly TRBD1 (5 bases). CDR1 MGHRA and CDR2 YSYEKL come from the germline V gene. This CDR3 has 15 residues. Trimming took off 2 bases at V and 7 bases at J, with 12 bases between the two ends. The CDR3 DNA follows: TGCGCCAGCAGCCAACCGGACTACAGGAATTCACCCCTCCACTTT. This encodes CASSQPDYRNSPLHF.

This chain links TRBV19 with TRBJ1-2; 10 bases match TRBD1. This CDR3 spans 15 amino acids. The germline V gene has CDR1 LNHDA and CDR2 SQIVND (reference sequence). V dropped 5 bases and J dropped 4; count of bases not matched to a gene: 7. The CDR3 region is CASSPRTGGSYGYTF. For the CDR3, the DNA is TGTGCCAGTAGTCCCCGGACAGGGGGAAGCTATGGCTACACCTTC.